This TCR beta chain was recorded in a study of blood T cell repertoires in COVID-19. Looking at the study overall: Whether acute or convalescent, the COVID-19 samples came from the United States, Italy and Spain. Nucleic acid was either cDNA or gDNA, and it came from T cells, B-cell-depleted T cells, or PBMCs.

The germline V gene has CDR1 KGHSH and CDR2 LQKENI. V shed 2 bases and J shed 4 bases, with 11 bases lying between them. There are 14 residues in the CDR3. This table comes from immunoSEQ multiplex PCR, and its TCRdb copy is limited to in-frame clones, with some not included. The table records about 160,000 clones, around 84% of them present only once. Participant-reported clinical history was the basis for cohort assignment. Donors of Cohort 3 who recovered were those that had two negative PCRs, clearance, or symptom resolution. The J gene is TRBJ1-2, the V gene TRBV18; TRBD1 might be the D (5 bases). The sequenced sample consisted of PBMCs or T cells enriched from blood (not recorded which). The TCR comes from a woman between 50 and 59 years old who had recovered from COVID-19. The CDR3 DNA follows: TGTGCCAGCTCACCAGGGACTCTACTCTATGGCTACACCTTC. Protein sequence: CASSPGTLLYGYTF.